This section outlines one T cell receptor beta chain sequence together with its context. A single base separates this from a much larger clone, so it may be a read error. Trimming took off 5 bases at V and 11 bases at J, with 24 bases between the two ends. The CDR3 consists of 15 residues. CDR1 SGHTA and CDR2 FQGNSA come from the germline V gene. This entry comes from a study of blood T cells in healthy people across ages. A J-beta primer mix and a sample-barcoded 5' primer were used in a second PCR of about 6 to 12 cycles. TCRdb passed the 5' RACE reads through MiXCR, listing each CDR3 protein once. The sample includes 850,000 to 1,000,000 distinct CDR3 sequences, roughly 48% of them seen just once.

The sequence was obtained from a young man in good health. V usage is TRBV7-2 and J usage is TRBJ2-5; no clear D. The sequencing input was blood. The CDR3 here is CASSPQQSSYNEQYF. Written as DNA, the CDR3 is TGTGCCAGCAGCCCCCAACAGAGCTCCTACAATGAGCAGTACTTC.